This T cell receptor beta chain was sequenced during a study of blood T cell repertoires in COVID-19 (dated by TCRdb to the early 2020s). With regard to the full study: Samples covering the acute and convalescent phases of COVID-19 were provided by collaborators in the United States, Italy and Spain. The prospective study material was composed of cDNA or gDNA derived from T cells, B-cell-depleted T cells, or PBMCs. Sample metadata almost always included a de-identified subject ID, COVID-19 status, age in years and sex. The dataset comprised deeply sampled blood TCRbeta repertoires from subjects exposed to, actively infected with, or recovered from COVID-19. Where available, HLA class I and class II types were obtained from metadata supplied by the sample provider rather than from assay-based typing. The repertoires were released in a freely available public database intended as a resource for research on the immune response to SARS-CoV-2. The samples were drawn from two sources: the first 160 participants of the ongoing ImmuneRACE study, and 950 to 1,500 subjects contributed by 6 global collaborators.

What the research found in general, with its limitations: Clinical and demographic metadata were provided uncurated, with the amount varying by source and participant.

As regards this clone: What antigen it recognizes has not been identified. The input lacks base qualities; no much larger clone sits a single base away.

Participants in the prospective study were enrolled through a virtual design, were aged roughly 18 to 95 years, and lived in about two dozen United States geographic areas. In the prospective study, participants were assigned to cohorts based on the clinical history participants reported in a screening survey and a study questionnaire. Recovered participants in ImmuneRACE Cohort 3 were defined by two consecutive negative NP/OP PCR tests, clearance by a healthcare professional, or resolution of symptoms. In the prospective study, whole blood, serum and a nasopharyngeal or oropharyngeal swab were collected from each participant by mobile phlebotomists. Over a roughly 2-month period, participants in the prospective study had the option of providing additional blood draws and questionnaires. Prospective study blood samples were shipped either frozen or at room temperature before DNA extraction. TCRbeta CDR3 regions were amplified from genomic DNA by means of the immunoSEQ Assay, a bias-controlled multiplex PCR. In the original analysis: The number of nucleated cells in each sample was estimated from the amplification of reference gene primers within the assay. To quantify the absolute abundance of each unique TCRbeta CDR3 rearrangement, sequence reads were collapsed and filtered. Productive Simpson clonality was computed per sample as the square root of Simpson's diversity index over productive rearrangements. TCRdb took over this immuneACCESS table, retaining in-frame rearrangements with V and J assigned. Such tables are incomplete; in checked studies, under half of the missing clones stem from an unresolved V gene, and the remainder is unexplained. The DNA gave D and trimming, while V, J and clone size come from that table. This sample holds about 380,000 clones; roughly 91% were observed only once. The ten largest account for more than 0.95% of the sample.

Counted from cysteine to phenylalanine, this CDR3 has 16 amino acids. Of the read, only the CDR3 DNA is kept; its 48 bases are in frame from base 1. After removal of 3 bases from V and 2 bases from J, the junction retains 7 bases not matched to a gene. CDR1 is given as SGHTA and CDR2 as FQGNSA, both from the germline V gene. The sequenced sample consisted of PBMCs or T cells enriched from blood (not recorded which). The V gene is TRBV7-2 and the J gene is TRBJ1-5; the central 7 bases match TRBD1. The sequence derives from a woman aged 18-29 years who had recovered from COVID-19. The CDR3 protein: CASSFQQGRGNQPQHF. The nucleotides are TGTGCCAGCAGCTTCCAACAGGGGAGAGGCAATCAGCCCCAGCATTTT.